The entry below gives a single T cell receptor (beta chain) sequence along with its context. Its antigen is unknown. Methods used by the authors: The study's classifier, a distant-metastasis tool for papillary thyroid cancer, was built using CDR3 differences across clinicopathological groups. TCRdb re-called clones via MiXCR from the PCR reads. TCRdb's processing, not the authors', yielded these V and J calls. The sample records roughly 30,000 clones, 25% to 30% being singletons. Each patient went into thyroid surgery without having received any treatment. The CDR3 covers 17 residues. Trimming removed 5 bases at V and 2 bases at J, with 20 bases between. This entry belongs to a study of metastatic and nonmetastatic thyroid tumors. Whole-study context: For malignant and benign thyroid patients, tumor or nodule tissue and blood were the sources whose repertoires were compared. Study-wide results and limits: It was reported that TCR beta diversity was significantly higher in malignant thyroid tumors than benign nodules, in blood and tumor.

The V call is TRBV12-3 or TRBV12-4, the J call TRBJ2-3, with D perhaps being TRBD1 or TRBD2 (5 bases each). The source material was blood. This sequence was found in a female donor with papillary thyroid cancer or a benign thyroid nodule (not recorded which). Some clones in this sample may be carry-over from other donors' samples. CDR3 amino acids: CASSLQGTTMTTDTQYF. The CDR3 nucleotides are TGTGCCAGCAGTCTCCAGGGTACGACTATGACCACAGATACGCAGTATTTT.